This T cell receptor (beta chain) was obtained from a study of cytomegalovirus exposure and HLA in healthy donors. Study outcomes and limitations: In vitro checks showed that three CMV-associated chains really do target CMV antigens. High specificity and sensitivity for cytomegalovirus status were reported for the classifier. Many donors shared some public TCRs, even though most TCR sequences were rare.

To note about this clone: Antigen specificity is unknown.

Sequenced by immunoSEQ multiplex PCR; TCRdb stores in-frame clones only, minus some. The table lists 50,000 to 70,000 clones, 95% of them singletons, with almost 6% in the top ten. The donors belonged to the roughly 120-subject validation cohort, separate from the approximately 670-subject first cohort. This CDR3 is built from 13 residues. CDR1 is LNHDA and CDR2 is SQIVND in the germline V gene (reference sequence). Trimming at V came to 5 bases and at J to 9 bases, leaving 8 bases not matched to a gene. This TCR derives from a woman under 30 in good health and CMV-seropositive. J is TRBJ2-7 and V is TRBV19, with 9 bases aligning to TRBD1. The specimen was PBMCs. The CDR3 sequence is CASSEGQGTVQYF. The CDR3 region has the DNA TGTGCCAGTAGTGAGGGACAGGGTACGGTGCAGTACTTC.